The text below deals with one TCR beta chain. Antigen unknown. The CDR3 is made up of 16 amino acids. The ends lost 5 bases at V and 1 base at J; junction bases unmatched: 6. Germline V gene data show CDR1 as SGHVS and CDR2 as FQNEAQ. This sample was taken from a study of ipilimumab plus nivolumab after autologous stem cell transplantation. Regarding the study as a whole: TCR repertoire, Treg phenotype and gut microbiota reportedly support more study of this approach.

Assay: immunoSEQ multiplex PCR; the TCRdb copy retains only in-frame clones and omits some. The table includes about 17,000 clones, almost 80% detected once. This rearrangement joins TRBV7-8 to TRBJ2-3, with TRBD2 matching over 10 bases. The source was PBMCs, collected in a trial of ipilimumab plus nivolumab as post-transplant consolidation. The source of this sequence is a male donor with diffuse large B-cell lymphoma. The CDR3 loop is CASSLWLAGGTDTQYF. In DNA form, the CDR3 reads TGTGCCAGCAGCCTGTGGCTAGCGGGGGGCACAGATACGCAGTATTTT.